The present entry profiles one T cell receptor beta chain with its context. The sample comes from a study of CD8+ T cells in alopecia areata. Study in general: Treated patients' severity was scored by percentage of affected scalp area.

The CDR3 sequence is 15 residues long. Per the germline V gene, CDR1 is MGHRA and CDR2 is YSYEKL. The J segment lost 3 bases and the V segment lost 2 bases, leaving 6 bases of the junction unmatched. Regarding treatment: oral pan-JAK inhibitor, 5-10 mg twice daily. RNA, once extracted, was reverse transcribed into cDNA for use as the sequencing template. Assay used: immunoSEQ multiplex PCR; TCRdb lists only in-frame clones, some missing. The table records more than 110,000 clones, roughly 82% of them present only once. The chain couples TRBV4-1 to TRBJ2-7; 8 bases line up with TRBD1. The source material was CD8+ T cells sorted from blood, sampled at week 4, from a patient treated with tofacitinib. The source of this sequence is a human donor with alopecia areata. The CDR3 region has the DNA TGCGCCAGCAGCCAACCAGGACAGGGCTACTACGAGCAGTACTTC. Protein product: CASSQPGQGYYEQYF.